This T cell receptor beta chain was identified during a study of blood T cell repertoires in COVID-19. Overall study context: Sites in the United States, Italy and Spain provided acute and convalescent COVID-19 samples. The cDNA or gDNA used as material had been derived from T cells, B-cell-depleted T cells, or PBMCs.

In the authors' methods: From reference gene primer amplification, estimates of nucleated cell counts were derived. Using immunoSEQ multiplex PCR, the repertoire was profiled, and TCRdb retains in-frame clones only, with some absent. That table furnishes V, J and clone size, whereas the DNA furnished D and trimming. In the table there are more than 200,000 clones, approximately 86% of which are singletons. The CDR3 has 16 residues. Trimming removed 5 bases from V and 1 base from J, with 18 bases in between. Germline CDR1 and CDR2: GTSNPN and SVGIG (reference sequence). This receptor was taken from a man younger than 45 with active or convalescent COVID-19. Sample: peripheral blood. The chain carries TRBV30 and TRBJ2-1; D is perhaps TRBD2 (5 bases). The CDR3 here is CAWGIGGTVSYNEQFF. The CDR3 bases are TGTGCCTGGGGGATAGGAGGTACAGTATCCTACAATGAGCAGTTCTTC.